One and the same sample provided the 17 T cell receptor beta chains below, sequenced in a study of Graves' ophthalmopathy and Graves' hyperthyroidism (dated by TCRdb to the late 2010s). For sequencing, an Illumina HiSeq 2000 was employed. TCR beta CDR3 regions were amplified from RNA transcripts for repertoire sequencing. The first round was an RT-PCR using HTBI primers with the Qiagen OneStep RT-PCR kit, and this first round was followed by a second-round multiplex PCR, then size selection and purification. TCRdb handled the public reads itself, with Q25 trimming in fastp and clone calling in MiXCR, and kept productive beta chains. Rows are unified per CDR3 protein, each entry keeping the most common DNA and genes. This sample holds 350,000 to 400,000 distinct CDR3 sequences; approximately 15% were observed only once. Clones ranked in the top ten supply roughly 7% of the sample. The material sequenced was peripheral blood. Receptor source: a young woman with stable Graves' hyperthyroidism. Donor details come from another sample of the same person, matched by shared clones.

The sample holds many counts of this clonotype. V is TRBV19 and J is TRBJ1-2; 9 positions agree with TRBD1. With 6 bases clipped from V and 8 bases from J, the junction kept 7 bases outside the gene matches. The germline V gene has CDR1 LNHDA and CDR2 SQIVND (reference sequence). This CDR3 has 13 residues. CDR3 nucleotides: TGTGCCAGTAGACTCCGGGACAGGGTCGGCTACACCTTC. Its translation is CASRLRDRVGYTF. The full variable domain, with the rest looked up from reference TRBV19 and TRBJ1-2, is DGGITQSPKYLFRKEGQNVTLSCEQNLNHDAMYWYRQDPGQGLRLIYYSQIVNDFQKGDIAEGYSVSREKKESFPLTVTSAQKNPTAFYLCASRLRDRVGYTFGSGTRLTVV.

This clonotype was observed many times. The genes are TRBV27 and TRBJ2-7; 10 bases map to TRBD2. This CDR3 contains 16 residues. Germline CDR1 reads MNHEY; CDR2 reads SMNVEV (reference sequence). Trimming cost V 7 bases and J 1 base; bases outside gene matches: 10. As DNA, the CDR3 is TGTGCCAGCAAAGCTAGCGGGGGCTCTCCTTCCTACGAGCAGTACTTC. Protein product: CASKASGGSPSYEQYF.

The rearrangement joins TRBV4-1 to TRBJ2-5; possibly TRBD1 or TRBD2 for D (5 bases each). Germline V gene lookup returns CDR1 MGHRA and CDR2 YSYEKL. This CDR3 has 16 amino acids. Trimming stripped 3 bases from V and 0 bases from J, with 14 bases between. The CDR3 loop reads CASSQGPDPYQETQYF. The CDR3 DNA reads TGCGCCAGCAGCCAGGGACCCGACCCCTACCAAGAGACCCAGTACTTC.

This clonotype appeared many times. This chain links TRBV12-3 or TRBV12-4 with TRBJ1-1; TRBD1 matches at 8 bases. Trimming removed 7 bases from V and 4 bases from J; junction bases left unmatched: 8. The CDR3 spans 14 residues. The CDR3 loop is CASNLDREGTEAFF. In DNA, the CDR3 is TGTGCCAGCAATCTGGACAGGGAAGGCACTGAAGCTTTCTTT.

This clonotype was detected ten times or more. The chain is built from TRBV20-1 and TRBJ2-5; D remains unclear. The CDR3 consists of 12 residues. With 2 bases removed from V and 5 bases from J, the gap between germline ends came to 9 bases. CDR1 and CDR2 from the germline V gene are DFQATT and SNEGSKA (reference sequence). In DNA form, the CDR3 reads TGCAGTGCTAGACCGACGGCGGAGACCCAGTACTTC. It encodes CSARPTAETQYF.

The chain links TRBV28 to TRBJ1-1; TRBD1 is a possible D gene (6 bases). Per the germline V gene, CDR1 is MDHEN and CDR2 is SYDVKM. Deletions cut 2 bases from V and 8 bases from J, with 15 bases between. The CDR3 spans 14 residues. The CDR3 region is CASSLQGGIAEAFF. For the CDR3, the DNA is TGTGCCAGCAGTTTACAAGGGGGAATCGCCGAAGCTTTCTTT.

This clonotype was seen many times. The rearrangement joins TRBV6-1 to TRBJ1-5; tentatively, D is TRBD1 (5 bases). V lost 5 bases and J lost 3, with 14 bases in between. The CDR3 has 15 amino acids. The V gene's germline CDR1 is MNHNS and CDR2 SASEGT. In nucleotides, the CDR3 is TGTGCCAGCAGTCCCGGGGGGGGTCCCAATCAGCCCCAGCATTTT. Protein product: CASSPGGGPNQPQHF.

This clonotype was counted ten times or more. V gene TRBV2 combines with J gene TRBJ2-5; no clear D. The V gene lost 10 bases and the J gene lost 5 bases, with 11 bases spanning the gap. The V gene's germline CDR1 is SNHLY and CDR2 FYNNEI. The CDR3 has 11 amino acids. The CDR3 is CANNVRETQYF. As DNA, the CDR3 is TGTGCCAACAATGTGCGGGAGACCCAGTACTTC.

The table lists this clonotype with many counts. DNA for the CDR3: TGTGCCAGCAGCGCTGGGACTAGCGGGATAGAGACCCAGTACTTC. This translates into CASSAGTSGIETQYF. The V call is TRBV9, the J call TRBJ2-5; 13 bases line up with TRBD2. V was pared by 3 bases and J by 4 bases, with 3 bases of the junction left unmatched. Per the germline V gene, CDR1 is SGDLS and CDR2 is YYNGEE. CDR3 length: 15 amino acids.

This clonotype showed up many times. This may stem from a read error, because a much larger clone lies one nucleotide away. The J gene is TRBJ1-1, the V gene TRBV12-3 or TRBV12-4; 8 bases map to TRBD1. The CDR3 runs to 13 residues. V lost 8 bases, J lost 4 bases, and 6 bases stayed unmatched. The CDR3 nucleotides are TGTGCCAGCGGCCCAGGGGGCCTCACTGAAGCTTTCTTT. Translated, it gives CASGPGGLTEAFF.

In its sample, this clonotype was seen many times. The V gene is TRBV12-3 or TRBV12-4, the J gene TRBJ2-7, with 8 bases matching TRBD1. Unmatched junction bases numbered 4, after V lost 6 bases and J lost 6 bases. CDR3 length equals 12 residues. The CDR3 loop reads CASSPTGVEQYF. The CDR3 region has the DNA TGTGCCAGCAGCCCGACAGGGGTCGAGCAGTACTTC.

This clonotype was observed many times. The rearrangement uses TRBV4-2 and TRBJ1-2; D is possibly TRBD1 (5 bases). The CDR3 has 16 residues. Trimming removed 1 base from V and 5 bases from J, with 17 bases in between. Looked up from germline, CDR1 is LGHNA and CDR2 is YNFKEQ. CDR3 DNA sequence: TGTGCCAGCAGCCAAGCGAGTGTAAGGGACTCTTATGGCTACACCTTC. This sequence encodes CASSQASVRDSYGYTF.

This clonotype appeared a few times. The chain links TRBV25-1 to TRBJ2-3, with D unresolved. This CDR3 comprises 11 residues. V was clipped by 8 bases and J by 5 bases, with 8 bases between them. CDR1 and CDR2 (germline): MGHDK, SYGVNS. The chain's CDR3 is CASGWGDTQYF. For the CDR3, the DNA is TGTGCCAGCGGATGGGGAGATACGCAGTATTTT.

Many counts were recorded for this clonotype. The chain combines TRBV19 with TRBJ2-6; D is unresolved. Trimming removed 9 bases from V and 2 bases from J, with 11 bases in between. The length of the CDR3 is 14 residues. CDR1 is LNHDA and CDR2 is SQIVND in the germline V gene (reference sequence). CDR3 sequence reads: CASIEVPGANVLTF. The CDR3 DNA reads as TGTGCCAGCATTGAGGTCCCTGGGGCCAACGTCCTGACTTTC.

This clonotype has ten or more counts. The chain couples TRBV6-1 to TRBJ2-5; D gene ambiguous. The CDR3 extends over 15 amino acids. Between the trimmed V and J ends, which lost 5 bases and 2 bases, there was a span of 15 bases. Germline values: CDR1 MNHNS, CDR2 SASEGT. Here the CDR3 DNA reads TGTGCCAGCAGTCCCATAGACATCTTACAAGAGACCCAGTACTTC. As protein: CASSPIDILQETQYF.

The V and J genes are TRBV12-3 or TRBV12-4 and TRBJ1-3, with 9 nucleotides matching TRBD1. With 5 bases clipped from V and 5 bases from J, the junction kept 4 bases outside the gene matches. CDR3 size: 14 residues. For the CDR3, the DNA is TGTGCCAGCAGTGCGGGACAGGGCCGAAACACCATATATTTT. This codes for CASSAGQGRNTIYF.

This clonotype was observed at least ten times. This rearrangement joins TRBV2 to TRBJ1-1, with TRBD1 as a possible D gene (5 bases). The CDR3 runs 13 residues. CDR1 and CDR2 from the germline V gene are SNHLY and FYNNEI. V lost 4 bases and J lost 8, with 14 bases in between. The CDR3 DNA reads TGTGCCAGCAGTGTGGGGGAGGGCATGGAAGCTTTCTTT. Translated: CASSVGEGMEAFF.